This TCR beta chain was identified in a study of blood T cell repertoires in COVID-19. About the study: Specimens from acute and convalescent COVID-19 originated in the United States, Italy and Spain. Sample material is recorded as cDNA or gDNA derived from T cells, B-cell-depleted T cells, or PBMCs.

In the original processing: Amplification of reference gene primers provided the estimated nucleated cell counts. TCRdb's copy holds only in-frame clones and misses some; the assay was immunoSEQ multiplex PCR. V and J calls and clone size come straight from that table; D and trimming were deduced from the DNA. This table holds roughly 120,000 clones, 90% found once. The CDR3 totals 16 residues. Between the trimmed V and J ends, which lost 0 bases and 1 base, there was a span of 11 bases. CDR1 and CDR2 from the germline V gene are SGHTA and FQGNSA. The TCR sequence derives from a woman aged 45-65 years with acute or convalescent COVID-19. The sequencing sample was made of peripheral blood. The chain combines TRBV7-2 with TRBJ2-3; possible D gene TRBD2, 6 bases. The CDR3 sequence is CASSLAGGARTDTQYF. CDR3 sequence (DNA): TGTGCCAGCAGCTTAGCAGGCGGGGCACGCACAGATACGCAGTATTTT. The whole variable domain, remainder taken from reference TRBV7-2 and TRBJ2-3, is GAGVSQSPSNKVTEKGKDVELRCDPISGHTALYWYRQSLGQGLEFLIYFQGNSAPDKSGLPSDRFSAERTGGSVSTLTIQRTQQEDSAVYLCASSLAGGARTDTQYFGPGTRLTVL.